The clone carrying this TCR beta chain was recorded a few times. The target antigen is unknown. TCRdb itself ran the RT-PCR reads through MiXCR, one entry per CDR3 protein. The data contain hundreds of thousands of distinct CDR3 sequences, 25% of them singletons. The data were taken from a study of response to subunit inactivated influenza vaccine. Overall study findings and caveats: The authors suggested that every seasonal influenza vaccination recruits few new T cells.

The CDR3 has 17 amino acids. Germline V lookup: CDR1 SEHNR, CDR2 FQNEAQ (reference sequence). Trimming removed 10 bases from V and 4 bases from J; junction bases left unmatched: 18. The receptor was derived from a man aged 50 or older who received an inactivated influenza vaccine. The specimen was CD4+ T cells sorted from PBMCs, collected 5 days after vaccination. This chain links TRBV7-9 with TRBJ2-5, with 10 bases fitting TRBD2. The CDR3 region is CATYRTSGAEGAETQYF. The DNA of the CDR3 is TGTGCCACATACCGGACTAGCGGAGCTGAGGGGGCAGAGACCCAGTACTTC.